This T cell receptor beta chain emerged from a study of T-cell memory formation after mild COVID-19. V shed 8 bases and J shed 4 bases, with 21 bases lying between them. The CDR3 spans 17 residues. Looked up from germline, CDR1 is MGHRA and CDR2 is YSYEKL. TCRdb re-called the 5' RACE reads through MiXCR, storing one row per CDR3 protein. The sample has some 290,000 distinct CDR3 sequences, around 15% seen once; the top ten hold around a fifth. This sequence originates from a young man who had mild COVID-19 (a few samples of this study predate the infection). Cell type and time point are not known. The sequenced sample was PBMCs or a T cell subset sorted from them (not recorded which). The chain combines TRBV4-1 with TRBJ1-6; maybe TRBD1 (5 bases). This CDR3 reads CASGGGAGTTYNSPLHF. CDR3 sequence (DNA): TGCGCCAGCGGGGGTGGGGCCGGGACCACTTATAATTCACCCCTCCACTTT.